This TCR beta chain originates from a study of blood T cell repertoires in COVID-19. This clone was seen only once. Authors' data handling: For nucleated cells, counts were estimated from reference gene primer amplification. Assay used: immunoSEQ multiplex PCR; TCRdb lists only in-frame clones, some missing. The V and J calls and clone size come from that table; D and trimming were worked out from the DNA. The table records 150,000 or so clones, around 85% of them present only once. V shed 5 bases and J shed 1 base, with 14 bases lying between them. This CDR3 is 15 amino acids long. Germline CDR1 is KGHSH and CDR2 is LQKENI.

Sequenced: peripheral blood. The chain carries TRBV18 and TRBJ1-1; D possibly corresponds to TRBD1 (5 bases). The TCR was taken from a man aged 55-75 years with COVID-19, enrolled during active disease. The CDR3 DNA follows: TGTGCCAGCTCAACTTATGCCCAGGGGAACACTGAAGCTTTCTTT. Its protein is CASSTYAQGNTEAFF.